The 15 T cell receptor beta chains given below trace back to one sample, sequenced in a study of post-analysis software for immune sequencing data (dated by TCRdb to between 2015 and 2017). Beyond this particular receptor, the publication reports: A handful of TRBV segments, including TRBV5-6, TRBV5-1 and TRBV20-1, were significantly more frequent in patients than controls.

These receptors have no identified antigens. Receptors were amplified or captured by PCR. The sequencing machine was an Illumina HiSeq 2500. To reduce PCR and sequencing biases, unique molecular identifiers were incorporated into the TCR beta cDNA libraries. TCRdb cleaned the public reads at Q25 with fastp, built clones with MiXCR and kept in-frame beta chains. Every entry covers one CDR3 protein and lists the most common genes and DNA from its rows. The sample table holds about 540,000 distinct CDR3 sequences, of which less than 40% were seen once. The ten most abundant clones make up about 6% of the sample. The sequencing sample was made of blood. These receptor sequences come from a girl under 18 with multiple sclerosis.

The CDR3 reads CASTGTPTGGGMRETQYF. DNA of the CDR3: TGTGCCAGCACCGGAACTCCTACAGGGGGCGGGATGAGGGAGACCCAGTACTTC. The rearrangement uses TRBV12-3 or TRBV12-4 and TRBJ2-5; 9 nucleotides line up with TRBD1. This CDR3 spans 18 amino acids. V was clipped by 7 bases and J by 5 bases; unmatched bases: 20.

The chain carries TRBV11-2 and TRBJ2-1; D gene ambiguous. The CDR3 is made up of 11 amino acids. Germline V gene lookup returns CDR1 SGHAT and CDR2 FQNNGV. V was shortened by 2 bases and J by 7 bases, with 3 bases between the two germline ends. The CDR3 reads CASSLTNEQFF. The DNA for the CDR3 is TGTGCCAGCAGCTTAACTAATGAGCAGTTCTTC.

V is TRBV7-9 and J is TRBJ2-5; D may match TRBD1 or TRBD2 (6 bases each). The germline gives CDR1 SEHNR, CDR2 FQNEAQ (reference sequence). Trimming took off 6 bases at V and 5 bases at J, with 31 bases between the two ends. This CDR3 comprises 19 residues. Here the CDR3 DNA reads TGTGCCAGCAGTAGTAGAACTAGGGGGGACCCAACCTTCAGGGAGACCCAGTACTTC. Its translation: CASSSRTRGDPTFRETQYF.

The chain couples TRBV7-2 to TRBJ1-1; D might be TRBD1 (6 bases). V lost 5 bases, J lost 4 bases, and 14 bases lay in between. CDR1 SGHTA and CDR2 FQGNSA come from the germline V gene. This CDR3 has 14 residues. In nucleotides, the CDR3 is TGTGCCAGCAGCCGCCCAGGGGTCGGCACTGAAGCTTTCTTT. It yields the protein CASSRPGVGTEAFF.

This chain joins TRBV29-1 and TRBJ1-2; 7 bases are shared with TRBD1. CDR1 and CDR2 (germline): SQVTM, ANQGSEA. V lost 4 bases, J lost 8 bases, and 13 bases stayed unmatched. This CDR3 spans 14 amino acids. The DNA of the CDR3 is TGCAGCGTTGGAGGGGGCGCGAGGTTGAAAGGCTACACCTTC. As protein: CSVGGGARLKGYTF. Based on the CDR3 plus reference TRBV29-1 and TRBJ1-2, the full variable domain is SAVISQKPSRDICQRGTSLTIQCQVDSQVTMMFWYRQQPGQSLTLIATANQGSEATYESGFVIDKFPISRPNLTFSTLTVSNMSPEDSSIYLCSVGGGARLKGYTFGSGTRLTVV.

The chain recombines TRBV24-1 with TRBJ1-1, with D hard to call. CDR3 length: 13 residues. Germline CDR1 KGHDR, CDR2 SFDVKD. Trimming shortened V by 3 bases and J by 7 bases, and 11 bases separated the two germline ends. This CDR3 is CATSDGNSREAFF. CDR3 nucleotides: TGTGCCACCAGTGATGGGAATTCCCGTGAAGCTTTCTTT.

The chain combines TRBV7-8 with TRBJ2-1; TRBD2 matches at 8 bases. CDR1 is SGHVS, CDR2 FQNEAQ, per germline. V shed 2 bases, J shed 2 bases, and the junction held 8 bases outside the gene matches. This CDR3 region has 17 residues. The CDR3 here is CASSLRVAGYPYNEQFF. Written as DNA, the CDR3 is TGTGCCAGCAGCTTACGAGTAGCGGGGTACCCCTACAATGAGCAGTTCTTC.

The V gene is TRBV4-2, the J gene TRBJ1-2, with D unclear. CDR1 and CDR2 (germline): LGHNA, YNFKEQ. V lost 1 base, J lost 4 bases, and 19 bases lay in between. This CDR3 has 17 amino acids. The CDR3: CASSQAAGSRRLYGYTF. CDR3 DNA sequence: TGTGCCAGCAGCCAAGCTGCGGGATCTCGGCGGCTCTATGGCTACACCTTC.

The gene calls are TRBV10-1 and TRBJ2-3; possibly TRBD2 for D (5 bases). The CDR3 is 14 amino acids. The V gene lost 2 bases and the J gene lost 3 bases, with 9 bases spanning the gap. Germline CDR1 is WNHNN and CDR2 is SYGVQD (reference sequence). CDR3 bases: TGCGCCAGCAGTGAGGAGGGTTCGACAGATACGCAGTATTTT. Protein product: CASSEEGSTDTQYF.

About this clonotype: A read error may explain this, as a much larger clone is one base away. This chain joins TRBV4-2 and TRBJ2-5, with D possibly matching TRBD1 (6 bases). V dropped 4 bases and J dropped 4 bases, with 13 bases sitting between them. Germline CDR1 is LGHNA and CDR2 is YNFKEQ. CDR3 length: 14 residues. The CDR3 DNA reads TGTGCCAGCAGCCGGGAACAGGGAGCAGAGACCCAGTACTTC. Residues: CASSREQGAETQYF.

In its sample, this clonotype was seen a few times. The CDR3, as DNA: TGTGCCAGCAGTTCGACAGGGGGGCCCTCCTACAATGAGCAGTACTTC. Translating gives CASSSTGGPSYNEQYF. The gene calls are TRBV6-5 and TRBJ2-1, with TRBD1 identical over 9 bases. The DNA end is a closer match to TRBJ2-7, so the J assignment may be wrong. The CDR3 has 16 amino acids. Germline V gene sequence: CDR1 MNHEY, CDR2 SVGAGI.

There are a few counts of this clonotype. The V call is TRBV12-3 or TRBV12-4, the J call TRBJ2-7; 9 bases line up with TRBD1. CDR3 length: 15 residues. V dropped 5 bases and J dropped 1; count of bases not matched to a gene: 6. This CDR3 reads CASSPGQGLSYEQYF. CDR3 nucleotides: TGTGCCAGCAGTCCGGGACAGGGATTATCCTACGAGCAGTACTTC.

The gene calls are TRBV20-1 and TRBJ2-3; maybe TRBD2 (6 bases). Per germline, CDR1 DFQATT and CDR2 SNEGSKA (reference sequence). V lost 5 bases and J 6 bases, leaving 15 bases between the germline ends. The CDR3 sequence is 13 residues long. The CDR3 spells CSAWDFPGDTQYF. The CDR3 DNA is TGCAGTGCTTGGGACTTCCCTGGGGATACGCAGTATTTT.

This clonotype showed up just a few times. This chain joins TRBV5-6 and TRBJ2-5; 13 positions agree with TRBD2. J gave up 5 bases and V 3 bases, and 7 bases lay outside the gene matches. CDR1 and CDR2 (germline): SGHDT, YYEEEE. CDR3 size: 16 residues. The CDR3 is CASSYGTSGAWETQYF. The CDR3 nucleotides are TGTGCCAGCAGCTACGGGACTAGCGGGGCTTGGGAGACCCAGTACTTC.

The chain employs TRBV24-1 and TRBJ1-5; 9 nucleotides agree with TRBD1. Trimming cost V 3 bases and J 6 bases; bases outside gene matches: 5. Per the germline V gene, CDR1 is KGHDR and CDR2 is SFDVKD. This CDR3 comprises 15 residues. DNA of the CDR3: TGTGCCACCAGTGATAAGGGACAGGGTACTCAGCCCCAGCATTTT. Translated: CATSDKGQGTQPQHF.